A single sample gave rise to the 13 T cell receptor beta chains below, sequenced in a study of CD8+CD57+ T cells in acquired aplastic anemia. Patients chosen for sequencing had CD8+CD57+ cells that had expanded, as shown by flow cytometry. Genomic DNA constituted the template upon which TCR beta VDJ and CDR3 profiling was performed. TCRdb used MiXCR to reprocess the reads, holding one entry per CDR3 protein. This table has about 180,000 distinct CDR3 sequences, 48% appearing once. Sequences were obtained from sorted CD4+, CD8+, or CD8+CD57+ T cells (not recorded which) from PBMCs. These receptors all come from a human donor with aplastic anemia.

This clonotype was picked up many times. This chain links TRBV19 with TRBJ2-7; 8 bases line up with TRBD1. The J segment lost 1 base and the V segment lost 8 bases, leaving 4 bases of the junction unmatched. The CDR3 consists of 13 residues. The germline V gene has CDR1 LNHDA and CDR2 SQIVND (reference sequence). The CDR3 here is CASGQGISYEQYF. CDR3 in DNA: TGTGCCAGTGGACAGGGCATTTCCTACGAGCAGTACTTC.

This clonotype was picked up many times. This chain joins TRBV15 and TRBJ1-1, with 7 bases matching TRBD1. CDR3 length equals 12 residues. The V segment lost 4 bases and the J segment 10 bases; nucleotides outside the gene matches: 6. Germline CDR1 is LNHNV and CDR2 is YYDKDF (reference sequence). CDR3 DNA: TGTGCCACCAGCAAAGCTCAGGGGGGAGCTTTCTTT. Amino acids: CATSKAQGGAFF.

V is TRBV5-1 and J is TRBJ2-7; D might be TRBD1 (6 bases). Germline V gene data show CDR1 as SGHRS and CDR2 as YFSETQ. The V gene lost 3 bases and the J gene lost 6 bases, with 13 bases spanning the gap. This CDR3 spans 13 amino acids. CDR3 sequence: CASSSTGLSEQYF. CDR3 in DNA: TGCGCCAGCAGCTCAACAGGGTTGAGCGAGCAGTACTTC. Full variable domain (outside the CDR3, taken from reference TRBV5-1 and TRBJ2-7): KAGVTQTPRYLIKTRGQQVTLSCSPISGHRSVSWYQQTPGQGLQFLFEYFSETQRNKGNFPGRFSGRQFSNSRSEMNVSTLELGDSALYLCASSSTGLSEQYFGPGTRLTVT.

The chain recombines TRBV7-9 with TRBJ2-7; tentatively, D is TRBD2 (5 bases). The CDR3 runs to 15 residues. Trimming left V 7 bases short and J 3 bases short, with 19 bases between. Germline CDR1 is SEHNR and CDR2 is FQNEAQ (reference sequence). CDR3 in amino acids: CASILPRTSNYEQYF. For the CDR3, the DNA is TGTGCCAGCATCCTTCCTCGGACTTCCAACTACGAGCAGTACTTC.

This clonotype was counted once. V gene TRBV15 combines with J gene TRBJ2-7; D unclear. V lost 0 bases and J lost 1, with 7 bases in between. The CDR3 has 14 amino acids. Germline loops: CDR1 LNHNV, CDR2 YYDKDF (reference sequence). This CDR3 reads CATSRDPGSYEQYF. The CDR3 bases are TGTGCCACCAGCAGAGATCCTGGGTCCTACGAGCAGTACTTC.

This clonotype was counted between two and nine times. The chain combines TRBV20-1 with TRBJ2-7; D unresolved. The CDR3 consists of 13 residues. Deletions cut 3 bases from V and 0 bases from J, with 9 bases between. The germline CDR1 and CDR2 sequences are DFQATT and SNEGSKA (reference sequence). CDR3 in amino acids: CSARDRLSYEQYF. CDR3 DNA: TGCAGTGCTAGGGACCGTCTCTCCTACGAGCAGTACTTC.

This clonotype was detected many times. J is TRBJ2-5 and V is TRBV2, with D perhaps being TRBD1 or TRBD2 (6 bases each). Germline V gene sequence: CDR1 SNHLY, CDR2 FYNNEI. Trimming took 4 bases from V and 3 from J, leaving 12 bases between them. This CDR3 comprises 14 residues. This CDR3 reads CASSVGGLKETQYF. In DNA form, the CDR3 reads TGTGCCAGCAGTGTTGGGGGGCTGAAAGAGACCCAGTACTTC.

This clonotype was observed at least ten times. CDR3 in amino acids: CASSYSAAVNSPLHF. CDR3 nucleotides: TGTGCCAGCAGTTACTCGGCGGCCGTTAATTCACCCCTCCACTTT. The chain combines TRBV6-6 with TRBJ1-6; unclear D gene. The CDR3 extends over 15 amino acids. Germline V CDR1 and CDR2: MNHNY, SVGAGI (reference sequence). Between the trimmed V and J ends, which lost 0 bases and 6 bases, there was a span of 9 bases.

The table lists this clonotype with many counts. The rearrangement links TRBV24-1 to TRBJ1-5, with 9 bases matching TRBD1. V gave up 9 bases and J gave up 3 bases; unmatched junction bases: 5. The CDR3 contains 14 residues. Germline V gene sequence: CDR1 KGHDR, CDR2 SFDVKD. The DNA for the CDR3 is TGTGCCACCTTGGGACAGGGACTCAATCAGCCCCAGCATTTT. Translating it yields CATLGQGLNQPQHF.

Worth noting for this clonotype: A much bigger clone sits one base away, suggesting this may be a read error. V gene TRBV28 combines with J gene TRBJ1-6; no reliable D call. CDR3 length equals 16 residues. Germline CDR1 is MDHEN and CDR2 is SYDVKM. The CDR3 nucleotides are TGTGCCAGCAATTTAGCTCAGAGCTCCTATAATTCACCCCTCCACTTT. Translating it yields CASNLAQSSYNSPLHF.

This clonotype came up many times. This sequence joins TRBV11-3 and TRBJ2-2; D unclear. Germline V gene sequence: CDR1 SGHNT, CDR2 YENEEA. V gave up 1 base and J gave up 7 bases, with 4 bases separating them. This CDR3 contains 12 residues. CDR3 DNA: TGTGCCAGCAGCTTAGTATACGGGGAGCTGTTTTTT. Translating gives CASSLVYGELFF. The full variable domain, its missing parts supplied by reference TRBV11-3 and TRBJ2-2, is EAGVVQSPRYKIIEKKQPVAFWCNPISGHNTLYWYLQNLGQGPELLIRYENEEAVDDSQLPKDRFSAERLKGVDSTLKIQPAELGDSAVYLCASSLVYGELFFGEGSRLTVL.

In this sample, this clonotype turned up a few times. For the CDR3, the DNA is TGTGCCAGCAGTACCGGACATGGCGGAGGATCTAATGAAAAACTGTTTTTT. Protein product: CASSTGHGGGSNEKLFF. This chain uses TRBV25-1 with TRBJ1-4; tentatively, D is TRBD1 (5 bases). The CDR3 totals 17 residues. The germline gives CDR1 MGHDK, CDR2 SYGVNS. Trimming cost V 5 bases and J 3 bases, with 19 bases left between them.

This clonotype has ten or more counts. This rearrangement joins TRBV11-2 to TRBJ2-7; D remains ambiguous. V lost 3 bases and J 6 bases, leaving 18 bases between the germline ends. Per germline, CDR1 SGHAT and CDR2 FQNNGV. This CDR3 has 15 residues. The CDR3 loop reads CASSFTATGSSEQYF. Here the CDR3 DNA reads TGTGCCAGCAGCTTCACCGCGACGGGTTCTAGCGAGCAGTACTTC.